A selection of T cell receptor beta chains follows, all from one sample in a study of cytomegalovirus exposure and HLA in healthy donors. Repertoires were generated with immunoSEQ multiplex PCR, while TCRdb's copy carries only in-frame clones and drops some. Here the sample spans 150,000 to 200,000 clones, approximately 79% being singletons. The sample taken for sequencing was PBMCs. These receptors came from a man aged 50 to 59 in good health and CMV-seropositive. The CDR3 runs from the conserved cysteine through the conserved F or W. D genes are given only for firm matches. Clone size is stated in some rows and not others, as once, few, many or a class when expanded.

D gene | J gene | V gene | clone size | CDR3 protein | CDR3 DNA
TRBD1 | TRBJ1-6 | TRBV28 | NA | CASSLGQVGVSYNSPLHF | TGTGCCAGCAGTTTAGGACAGGTTGGGGTTTCCTATAATTCACCCCTCCACTTT
TRBD2 | TRBJ2-3 | TRBV7-2 | NA | CASSLAAGGTDTQYF | TGTGCCAGCAGCTTAGCCGCGGGGGGGACAGATACGCAGTATTTT
TRBD1 | TRBJ1-5 | TRBV6-6 | NA | CASGRTGGNQPQHF | TGTGCCAGCGGTAGAACAGGGGGAAATCAGCCCCAGCATTTT
NA | TRBJ2-1 | TRBV4-2 | NA | CASSQGGGRYNEQFF | TGTGCCAGCAGCCAAGGGGGGGGCCGGTACAATGAGCAGTTCTTC
TRBD1 | TRBJ1-1 | TRBV6-5 | NA | CASSTRTAGRGSAFF | TGTGCCAGCAGTACCCGCACCGCGGGCAGGGGGTCCGCTTTCTTT
TRBD1 | TRBJ1-2 | TRBV7-6 | NA | CASSPRTGAYAPEHYGYTF | TGTGCCAGCAGCCCCCGGACAGGGGCCTATGCTCCAGAACACTATGGCTACACCTTC
NA | TRBJ1-1 | TRBV18 | NA | CASSRGTQRVGTEAFF | TGTGCCAGCTCACGGGGAACGCAGCGGGTAGGCACTGAAGCTTTCTTT
TRBD2 | TRBJ2-1 | TRBV5-4 | NA | CASREGLAEYNEQFF | TGTGCCAGCAGGGAGGGGCTAGCGGAATACAATGAGCAGTTCTTC
NA | TRBJ2-5 | TRBV5-1 | once | CASSPRGNPGETRYF | TGCGCCAGCAGCCCCCGGGGGAATCCTGGGGAGACCCGGTACTTC
NA | TRBJ2-5 | TRBV7-2 | once | CASSSRRGGQETQYF | TGTGCCAGCAGCTCCAGGAGGGGGGGCCAAGAGACCCAGTACTTC
TRBD2 | TRBJ2-3 | TRBV5-4 | NA | CASSLLSAGGADTQYF | TGTGCCAGCAGCTTGCTCAGTGCGGGGGGAGCAGATACGCAGTATTTT
NA | TRBJ1-5 | TRBV15 | NA | CATSPPGTMRQPQHF | TGTGCCACCAGCCCTCCCGGGACAATGAGGCAGCCCCAGCATTTT
TRBD1 | TRBJ2-3 | TRBV5-5 | NA | CASSRDSNTDTQYF | TGTGCCAGCAGCCGGGACAGTAACACAGATACGCAGTATTTT
NA | TRBJ1-1 | TRBV10-1 | NA | CASSESLGLGEAFF | TGCGCCAGCAGTGAGTCGCTGGGCTTAGGTGAAGCTTTCTTT
NA | TRBJ2-2 | TRBV6-6 | NA | CASTDTNTGELFF | TGTGCCAGCACGGACACGAACACCGGGGAGCTGTTTTTT
TRBD1 | TRBJ2-5 | TRBV5-1 | NA | CASSLGTGGNLYRETQYF | TGCGCCAGCAGCTTAGGGACAGGGGGCAATCTATACAGAGAGACCCAGTACTTC
NA | TRBJ1-6 | TRBV7-2 | NA | CASSLGTNNSPLHF | TGTGCCAGCAGCTTAGGGACAAACAATTCACCCCTCCACTTT
NA | TRBJ1-1 | TRBV2 | NA | CASSGHMNTEAFF | TGTGCCAGCAGTGGACATATGAACACTGAAGCTTTCTTT
TRBD2 | TRBJ2-2 | TRBV10-3 | NA | CAISDEGLAGRTGELFF | TGTGCCATCAGTGATGAAGGGCTAGCGGGACGAACCGGGGAGCTGTTTTTT
NA | TRBJ1-3 | TRBV2 | NA | CASRGLRGSGNTIYF | TGTGCCAGCAGGGGGCTCCGGGGGTCTGGAAACACCATATATTTT
NA | TRBJ1-4 | TRBV12-5 | NA | CASSWRGGNEKLFF | TGTGCTAGCTCTTGGAGGGGGGGCAATGAAAAACTGTTTTTT
TRBD1 | TRBJ1-3 | TRBV13 | NA | CASSIGQGAGNTIYF | TGTGCCAGCAGCATTGGACAGGGGGCTGGAAACACCATATATTTT
TRBD1 | TRBJ1-2 | TRBV11-2 | once | CASSLEFGTEYGYTF | TGTGCCAGCAGCTTAGAGTTCGGGACAGAATATGGCTACACCTTC
TRBD1 | TRBJ2-7 | TRBV7-2 | NA | CASSLETGGEQYF | TGTGCCAGCAGCTTAGAAACAGGGGGCGAGCAGTACTTC
TRBD1 | TRBJ1-2 | TRBV4-3 | NA | CASSQDKGQGYGYTF | TGCGCCAGCAGCCAAGATAAGGGACAGGGGTATGGCTACACCTTC
TRBD1 | TRBJ2-5 | TRBV5-1 | NA | CASSLVGTGGLETQYF | TGCGCCAGCAGCTTGGTGGGGACAGGGGGCCTGGAGACCCAGTACTTC